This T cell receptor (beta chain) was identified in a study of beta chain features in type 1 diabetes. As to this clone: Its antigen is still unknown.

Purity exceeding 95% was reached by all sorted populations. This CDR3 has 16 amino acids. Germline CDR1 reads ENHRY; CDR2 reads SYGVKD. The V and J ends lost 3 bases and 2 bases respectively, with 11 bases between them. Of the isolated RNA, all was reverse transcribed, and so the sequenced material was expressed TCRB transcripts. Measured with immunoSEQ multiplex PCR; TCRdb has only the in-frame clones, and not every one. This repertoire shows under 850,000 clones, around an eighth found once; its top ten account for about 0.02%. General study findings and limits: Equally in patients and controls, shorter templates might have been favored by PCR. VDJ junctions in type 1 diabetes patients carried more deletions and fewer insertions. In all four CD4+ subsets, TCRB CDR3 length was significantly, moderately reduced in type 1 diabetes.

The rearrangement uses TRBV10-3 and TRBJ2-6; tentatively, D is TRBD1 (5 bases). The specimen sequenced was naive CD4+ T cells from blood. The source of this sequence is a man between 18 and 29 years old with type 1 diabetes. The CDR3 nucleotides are TGTGCCATCAGTGAAGTCAGGGTTACTGGGGCCAACGTCCTGACTTTC. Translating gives CAISEVRVTGANVLTF.